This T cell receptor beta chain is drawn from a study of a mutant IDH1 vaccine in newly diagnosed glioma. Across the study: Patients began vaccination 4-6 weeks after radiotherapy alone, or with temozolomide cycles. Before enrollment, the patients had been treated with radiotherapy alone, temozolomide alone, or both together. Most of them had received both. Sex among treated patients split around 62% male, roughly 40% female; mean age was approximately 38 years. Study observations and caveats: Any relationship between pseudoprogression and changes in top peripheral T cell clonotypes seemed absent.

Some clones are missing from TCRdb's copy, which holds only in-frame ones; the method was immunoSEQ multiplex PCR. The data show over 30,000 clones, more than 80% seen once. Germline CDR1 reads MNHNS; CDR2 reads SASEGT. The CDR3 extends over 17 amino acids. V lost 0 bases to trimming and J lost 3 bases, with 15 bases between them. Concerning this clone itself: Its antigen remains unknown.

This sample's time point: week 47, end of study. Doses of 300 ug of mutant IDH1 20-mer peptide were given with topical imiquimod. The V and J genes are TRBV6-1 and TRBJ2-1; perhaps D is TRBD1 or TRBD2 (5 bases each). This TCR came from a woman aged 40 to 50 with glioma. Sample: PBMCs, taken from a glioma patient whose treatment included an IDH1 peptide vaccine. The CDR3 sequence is CASSEALWGPVYNEQFF. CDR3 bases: TGTGCCAGCAGTGAAGCGCTTTGGGGACCCGTCTACAATGAGCAGTTCTTC.